Below, 28 T cell receptor beta chains from the same sample are listed, as sequenced in a study of beta chain features in type 1 diabetes (dated by TCRdb to the late 2010s). To prepare the library, the immunoSEQ multiplex PCR assay was applied. The entire isolated RNA was reverse transcribed using the High Capacity cDNA Reverse Transcription Kit, and thus expressed TCRB transcripts were sequenced. Entries here come from immuneACCESS through TCRdb and include only in-frame sequences with V and J called. Some clones fail to appear in such tables; in the studies checked, an unresolved V gene covers under half of the shortfall, and the cause of the remainder is unknown. The sample profile shows over 150,000 clones; about 13% of them were found once. The top ten clones comprise approximately 0.62% of the sample. Sequenced input: central memory CD4+ T cells from blood. Receptors originate from a woman aged 18-29 years in good health.

This chain uses TRBV28 with TRBJ1-1; TRBD1 might be the D (5 bases). The germline V gene encodes CDR1 MDHEN and CDR2 SYDVKM. This CDR3 has 12 amino acids. V dropped 6 bases and J dropped 3 bases, with 8 bases sitting between them. The CDR3: CASREQDTEAFF. CDR3 in DNA: TGTGCCAGCAGGGAACAGGACACTGAAGCTTTCTTT.

This clone has more than one count but fewer than ten. This CDR3 reads CASSLALASGTDTQYF. CDR3 DNA: TGTGCCAGCAGCTTAGCCCTAGCGTCAGGGACAGATACGCAGTATTTT. V gene TRBV7-2 combines with J gene TRBJ2-3; a possible D gene is TRBD2 (6 bases). CDR1 SGHTA and CDR2 FQGNSA come from the germline V gene. The germline V and J ends were trimmed by 0 bases and 3 bases, with 13 bases remaining between them. The CDR3 totals 16 residues.

This clone came up a few times. CDR3 protein: CASRGDQETQYF. DNA of the CDR3: TGTGCCAGCAGAGGGGACCAAGAGACCCAGTACTTC. The chain carries TRBV2 and TRBJ2-5; possibly TRBD1 for D (5 bases). Trimming took 6 bases from V and 0 from J, leaving 5 bases between them. The germline V gene encodes CDR1 SNHLY and CDR2 FYNNEI. There are 12 residues in the CDR3.

This clone was counted between two and nine times. This sequence joins TRBV5-1 and TRBJ1-1, with D maybe TRBD1 (6 bases). Germline lookup yields CDR1 SGHRS and CDR2 YFSETQ. Deletions cut 1 base from V and 7 bases from J, with 14 bases between. This CDR3 has 14 residues. The CDR3 loop reads CASSLLGASDEAFF. CDR3 coding DNA: TGCGCCAGCAGCTTGCTGGGGGCATCAGATGAAGCTTTCTTT.

The sample holds a few counts of this clone. The rearrangement joins TRBV19 to TRBJ1-5; TRBD1 might be the D (5 bases). V gave up 4 bases and J gave up 6 bases, with 13 bases separating them. Germline CDR1 LNHDA, CDR2 SQIVND (reference sequence). There are 14 residues in the CDR3. CDR3 in DNA: TGTGCCAGTAGTAGGGGAGGGGAGGGTCAGCCCCAGCATTTT. Translating gives CASSRGGEGQPQHF.

On this clone itself: This sample also contains other DNA sequences that code for the same CDR3. J is TRBJ2-1 and V is TRBV28; the D is unclear. Germline V gene sequence: CDR1 MDHEN, CDR2 SYDVKM. The CDR3 contains 15 residues. Trimming removed 2 bases at V and 0 bases at J, with 8 bases between. The CDR3 nucleotides are TGTGCCAGCAGTTTACTGGCCCTCTCCTACAATGAGCAGTTCTTC. It specifies CASSLLALSYNEQFF.

The CDR3 loop is CASSFYPAGGANTEAFF. CDR3 DNA sequence: TGTGCCAGCAGTTTCTATCCGGCGGGGGGTGCGAACACTGAAGCTTTCTTT. V is TRBV28 and J is TRBJ1-1; a possible D gene is TRBD1 (5 bases). Germline V lookup: CDR1 MDHEN, CDR2 SYDVKM. This CDR3 is 17 amino acids long. Trimming removed 3 bases from V and 1 base from J, with 18 bases in between.

The chain uses TRBV4-3 and TRBJ1-1; TRBD1 agrees at 7 bases. Germline V gene data show CDR1 as LGHNA and CDR2 as YSLEER. The ends lost 0 bases at V and 2 bases at J; junction bases unmatched: 6. The CDR3 sequence is 16 residues long. CDR3: CASSQDPQGSNTEAFF. CDR3 coding DNA: TGCGCCAGCAGCCAAGACCCACAGGGGTCTAACACTGAAGCTTTCTTT.

The J gene is TRBJ1-5, the V gene TRBV6-6; 7 bases are a match to TRBD1. The length of the CDR3 is 14 residues. The germline V gene encodes CDR1 MNHNY and CDR2 SVGAGI (reference sequence). V dropped 4 bases and J dropped 0; count of bases not matched to a gene: 0. CDR3 in amino acids: CASSWDSSNQPQHF. Written as DNA, the CDR3 is TGTGCCAGCAGTTGGGACAGTAGCAATCAGCCCCAGCATTTT.

This clone was observed a handful of times. The chain carries TRBV10-3 and TRBJ2-2; D may be TRBD1 (6 bases). The length of the CDR3 is 18 residues. Germline V lookup: CDR1 ENHRY, CDR2 SYGVKD. The V gene lost 11 bases and the J gene lost 5 bases, with 30 bases spanning the gap. This CDR3 reads CADPKRIGGPASTGELFF. CDR3 nucleotides: TGTGCCGATCCGAAGCGGATAGGGGGTCCAGCTTCTACCGGGGAGCTGTTTTTT.

This clone came up once. This chain uses TRBV7-2 with TRBJ1-2; D perhaps matches TRBD1 (6 bases). This CDR3 contains 16 residues. V was pared by 1 base and J by 2 bases, with 14 bases between. Germline V gives CDR1 SGHTA, CDR2 FQGNSA. The CDR3 sequence: CASSLVTGPSNYGYTF. In DNA form, the CDR3 reads TGTGCCAGCAGCTTAGTTACAGGGCCGTCGAACTATGGCTACACCTTC.

The chain carries TRBV9 and TRBJ1-5; a weak D match, TRBD1 (6 bases). The CDR3 loop spans 14 amino acids. Trimming shortened V by 0 bases and J by 5 bases, and 9 bases separated the two germline ends. Looked up from germline, CDR1 is SGDLS and CDR2 is YYNGEE. CDR3 nucleotides: TGTGCCAGCAGCGTAGAGGACAGAGATCAGCCCCAGCATTTT. Encoded protein: CASSVEDRDQPQHF. The whole variable domain, remainder taken from reference TRBV9 and TRBJ1-5, is DSGVTQTPKHLITATGQRVTLRCSPRSGDLSVYWYQQSLDQGLQFLIQYYNGEERAKGNILERFSAQQFPDLHSELNLSSLELGDSALYFCASSVEDRDQPQHFGDGTRLSIL.

The chain links TRBV7-2 to TRBJ2-3; 8 nucleotides match TRBD2. There are 16 residues in the CDR3. V dropped 1 base and J dropped 0; count of bases not matched to a gene: 3. Looked up from germline, CDR1 is SGHTA and CDR2 is FQGNSA. The CDR3 bases are TGTGCCAGCAGCTTAGTACCTAGCGGGAGCACAGATACGCAGTATTTT. Translation gives CASSLVPSGSTDTQYF.

The chain carries TRBV2 and TRBJ1-5; 8 nucleotides align to TRBD1. Trimming removed 6 bases from V and 11 bases from J; junction bases left unmatched: 9. The CDR3 has 13 residues. The germline gives CDR1 SNHLY, CDR2 FYNNEI. Here the CDR3 DNA reads TGTGCCAGCAGAAATAACCGGGACAGGTCCCAGCATTTT. Encoded protein: CASRNNRDRSQHF.

The chain couples TRBV9 to TRBJ2-7; 9 bases are a match to TRBD1. The CDR3 contains 16 residues. Germline V gene data show CDR1 as SGDLS and CDR2 as YYNGEE. Trimming cost V 4 bases and J 1 base; bases outside gene matches: 9. This CDR3 reads CASSTTGGDYSYEQYF. As DNA, the CDR3 is TGTGCCAGCAGCACCACAGGGGGCGATTATTCCTACGAGCAGTACTTC.

This clone has only a few counts. The rearrangement links TRBV4-2 to TRBJ2-5, with TRBD2 matching over 15 bases. The CDR3 length is 17 residues. The V and J ends lost 2 bases and 4 bases, in that order; junction bases with no gene match: 5. Germline loops: CDR1 LGHNA, CDR2 YNFKEQ. The CDR3 DNA reads TGTGCCAGCAGCCAACCCGGGACTAGCGGGAGGCCAGAGACCCAGTACTTC. Its protein is CASSQPGTSGRPETQYF.

This chain uses TRBV27 with TRBJ2-7; TRBD1 agrees at 8 bases. V dropped 7 bases and J dropped 4; count of bases not matched to a gene: 6. Germline CDR1 and CDR2: MNHEY and SMNVEV (reference sequence). The CDR3 sequence is 13 residues long. CDR3 loop: CASIAQGEYEQYF. The CDR3 DNA follows: TGTGCCAGCATCGCACAGGGGGAATACGAGCAGTACTTC.

This clone has only a few counts. Other DNA sequences in the same sample also yield this CDR3. The rearrangement links TRBV5-4 to TRBJ1-1; D not certain. The V gene's germline CDR1 is SGHNT and CDR2 YYREEE (reference sequence). V lost 4 bases and J lost 5, with 12 bases in between. This CDR3 is built from 13 residues. The CDR3 loop reads CASSLDRGTEAFF. CDR3 nucleotide sequence: TGTGCCAGCAGCCTCGACCGGGGAACTGAAGCTTTCTTT.

The rearrangement links TRBV4-1 to TRBJ1-1; D may be TRBD1 (5 bases). The CDR3 runs to 17 residues. Per the germline V gene, CDR1 is MGHRA and CDR2 is YSYEKL. The ends were cut back, 1 base at V and 1 base at J, with 16 bases in the middle. In DNA, the CDR3 is TGCGCCAGCAGCCAAGTGGACATGGGCTTCGGGAACACTGAAGCTTTCTTT. Protein sequence: CASSQVDMGFGNTEAFF.

This clone was observed at least ten times. The gene calls are TRBV5-1 and TRBJ1-2, with D possibly matching TRBD1 (5 bases). Germline V gene data show CDR1 as SGHRS and CDR2 as YFSETQ. This CDR3 has 13 amino acids. The V end lost 0 bases, the J end lost 2 bases, and 5 bases lay between the germline ends. The CDR3 DNA sequence: TGCGCCAGCAGCTTGGGGACAAACTATGGCTACACCTTC. Translating it yields CASSLGTNYGYTF.

This clone was counted between two and nine times. The rearrangement links TRBV19 to TRBJ2-6, with a possible D match to TRBD1 (5 bases). The germline V and J ends were trimmed by 5 bases and 4 bases, with 12 bases remaining between them. CDR3 length: 15 amino acids. The germline V gene encodes CDR1 LNHDA and CDR2 SQIVND (reference sequence). CDR3 loop: CASSSGSGGANVLTF. The CDR3 DNA reads TGTGCCAGTAGTTCAGGGTCTGGGGGGGCCAACGTCCTGACTTTC.

The chain recombines TRBV7-2 with TRBJ2-5; 11 bases match TRBD1. V lost 3 bases, J lost 4 bases, and 7 bases stayed unmatched. Germline values: CDR1 SGHTA, CDR2 FQGNSA. The CDR3 is 16 amino acids. The CDR3 DNA is TGTGCCAGCAGCTTGACCGGGACAGGGGGAGGAGAGACCCAGTACTTC. Protein sequence: CASSLTGTGGGETQYF.

In its sample, this clone was seen a few times. The V gene is TRBV6-1, the J gene TRBJ1-5, with D unclear. Germline lookup yields CDR1 MNHNS and CDR2 SASEGT. The CDR3 spans 15 residues. Trimming removed 4 bases at V and 3 bases at J, with 13 bases between. This CDR3 reads CASSGEGRYNQPQHF. The CDR3 nucleotides read TGTGCCAGCAGTGGTGAGGGCAGGTACAATCAGCCCCAGCATTTT.

The chain has TRBV19 and TRBJ1-5, with TRBD1 as a possible D gene (5 bases). The CDR3 covers 14 residues. The V end was cut by 7 bases, the J end by 0 bases, with 10 bases between. The V gene's germline CDR1 is LNHDA and CDR2 SQIVND (reference sequence). CDR3 DNA: TGTGCCAGTACCACACAGGTTAGCAATCAGCCCCAGCATTTT. Translation gives CASTTQVSNQPQHF.

The chain links TRBV18 to TRBJ2-7; possibly TRBD1 for D (6 bases). CDR3 size: 14 residues. V was cut by 6 bases and J by 4 bases, with 16 bases left in between. Germline loops: CDR1 KGHSH, CDR2 LQKENI. The CDR3 coding sequence is TGTGCCAGCTCGGGTCGACAGGCTACATACGAGCAGTACTTC. Its protein is CASSGRQATYEQYF. The full variable domain, with the rest looked up from reference TRBV18 and TRBJ2-7, is NAGVMQNPRHLVRRRGQEARLRCSPMKGHSHVYWYRQLPEEGLKFMVYLQKENIIDESGMPKERFSAEFPKEGPSILRIQQVVRGDSAAYFCASSGRQATYEQYFGPGTRLTVT.

V and J are TRBV4-2 and TRBJ1-4; D gene ambiguous. CDR1 and CDR2 (germline): LGHNA, YNFKEQ. The CDR3 extends over 15 amino acids. Deletions cut 3 bases from V and 5 bases from J, with 13 bases between. The DNA for the CDR3 is TGTGCCAGCAGCCAGCAAGGAGGCCGGAATGAAAAACTGTTTTTT. Translation gives CASSQQGGRNEKLFF.

In this sample, this clone turned up a few times. The rearrangement links TRBV14 to TRBJ1-2; D is undetermined. Germline CDR1 SGHDN, CDR2 FVKESK. The CDR3 is made up of 12 amino acids. Deletions cut 1 base from V and 4 bases from J, with 4 bases between. The CDR3 protein is CASSQALYGYTF. DNA of the CDR3: TGTGCCAGCAGCCAAGCCCTCTATGGCTACACCTTC.

This clone came up a few times. The gene calls are TRBV5-1 and TRBJ1-1, with D perhaps TRBD1 (6 bases). Germline CDR1 and CDR2: SGHRS and YFSETQ. Trimming pared 6 bases from V and 0 bases from J, leaving 9 bases between. The CDR3 has 13 residues. The CDR3 is CASTGAVNTEAFF. CDR3 bases: TGCGCCAGCACAGGGGCGGTGAACACTGAAGCTTTCTTT.